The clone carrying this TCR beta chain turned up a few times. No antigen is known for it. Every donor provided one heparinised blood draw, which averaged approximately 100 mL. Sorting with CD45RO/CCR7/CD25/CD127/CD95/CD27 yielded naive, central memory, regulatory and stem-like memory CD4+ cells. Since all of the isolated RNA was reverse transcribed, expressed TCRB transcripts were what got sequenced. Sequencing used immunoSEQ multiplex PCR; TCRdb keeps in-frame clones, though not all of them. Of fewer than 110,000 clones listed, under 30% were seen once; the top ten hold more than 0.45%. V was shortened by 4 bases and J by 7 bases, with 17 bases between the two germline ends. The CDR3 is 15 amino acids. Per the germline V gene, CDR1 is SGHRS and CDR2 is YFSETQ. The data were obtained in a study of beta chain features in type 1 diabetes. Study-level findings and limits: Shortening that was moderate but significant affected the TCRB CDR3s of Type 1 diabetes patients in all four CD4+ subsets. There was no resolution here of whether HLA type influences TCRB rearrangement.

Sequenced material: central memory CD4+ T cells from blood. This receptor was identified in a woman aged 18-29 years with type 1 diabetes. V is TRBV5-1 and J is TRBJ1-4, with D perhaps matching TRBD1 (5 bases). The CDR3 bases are TGCGCCAGCAGCCCGGATGGCGGGACTCTTGAAAAACTGTTTTTT. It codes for CASSPDGGTLEKLFF.